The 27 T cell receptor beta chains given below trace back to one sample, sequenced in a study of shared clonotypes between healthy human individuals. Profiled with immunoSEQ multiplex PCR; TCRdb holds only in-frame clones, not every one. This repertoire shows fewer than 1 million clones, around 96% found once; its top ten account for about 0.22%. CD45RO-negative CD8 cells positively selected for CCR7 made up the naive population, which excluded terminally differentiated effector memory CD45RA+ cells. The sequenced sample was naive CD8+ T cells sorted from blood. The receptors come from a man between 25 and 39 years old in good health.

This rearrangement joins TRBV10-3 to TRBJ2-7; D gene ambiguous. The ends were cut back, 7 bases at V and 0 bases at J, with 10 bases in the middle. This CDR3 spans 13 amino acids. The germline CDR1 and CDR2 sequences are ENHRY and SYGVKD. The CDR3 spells CAIMSPDSYEQYF. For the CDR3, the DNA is TGTGCCATCATGTCCCCCGACTCCTACGAGCAGTACTTC.

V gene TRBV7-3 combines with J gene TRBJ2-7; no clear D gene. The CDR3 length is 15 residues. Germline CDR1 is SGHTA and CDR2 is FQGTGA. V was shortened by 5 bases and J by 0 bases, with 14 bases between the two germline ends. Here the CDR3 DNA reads TGTGCCAGCAGCCGAGCGCGAGAAAGCTCCTACGAGCAGTACTTC. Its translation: CASSRARESSYEQYF.

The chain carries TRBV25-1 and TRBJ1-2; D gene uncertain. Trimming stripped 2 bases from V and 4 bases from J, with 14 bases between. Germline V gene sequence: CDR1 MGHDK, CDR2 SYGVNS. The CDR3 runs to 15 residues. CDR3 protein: CASSELGGELYGYTF. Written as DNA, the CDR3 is TGTGCCAGCAGTGAACTTGGCGGTGAACTCTATGGCTACACCTTC.

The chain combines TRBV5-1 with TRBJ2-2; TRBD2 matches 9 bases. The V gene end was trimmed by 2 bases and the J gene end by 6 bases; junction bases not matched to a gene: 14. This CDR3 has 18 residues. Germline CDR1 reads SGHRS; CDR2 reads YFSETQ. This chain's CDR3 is CASSFRTQGLAGAGELFF. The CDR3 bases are TGCGCCAGCAGCTTCCGGACGCAGGGTTTAGCGGGAGCCGGGGAGCTGTTTTTT.

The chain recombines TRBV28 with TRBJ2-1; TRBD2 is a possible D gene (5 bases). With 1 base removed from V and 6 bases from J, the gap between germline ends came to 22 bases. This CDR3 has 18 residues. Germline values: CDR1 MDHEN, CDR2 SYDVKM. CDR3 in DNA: TGTGCCAGCAGTTTATCGGGGAAGGAGGTAACAATTCGCAATGAGCAGTTCTTC. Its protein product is CASSLSGKEVTIRNEQFF.

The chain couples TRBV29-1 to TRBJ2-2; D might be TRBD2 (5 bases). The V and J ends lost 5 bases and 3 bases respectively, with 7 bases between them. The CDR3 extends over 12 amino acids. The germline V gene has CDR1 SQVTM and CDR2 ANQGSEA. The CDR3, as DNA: TGCAGCGTTTTGGGAGACACCGGGGAGCTGTTTTTT. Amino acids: CSVLGDTGELFF.

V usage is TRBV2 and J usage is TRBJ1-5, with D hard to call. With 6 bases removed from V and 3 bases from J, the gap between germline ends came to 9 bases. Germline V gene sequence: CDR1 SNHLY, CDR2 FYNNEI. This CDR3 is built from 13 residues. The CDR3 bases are TGTGCCAGCAGACGGCAGGACAATCAGCCCCAGCATTTT. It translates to CASRRQDNQPQHF.

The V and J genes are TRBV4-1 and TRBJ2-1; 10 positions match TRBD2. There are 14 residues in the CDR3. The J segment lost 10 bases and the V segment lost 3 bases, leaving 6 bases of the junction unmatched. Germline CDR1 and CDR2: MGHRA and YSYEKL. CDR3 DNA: TGCGCCAGCAGCCAGTTAGCGGGAGGAGGGGAGCAGTTCTTC. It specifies CASSQLAGGGEQFF.

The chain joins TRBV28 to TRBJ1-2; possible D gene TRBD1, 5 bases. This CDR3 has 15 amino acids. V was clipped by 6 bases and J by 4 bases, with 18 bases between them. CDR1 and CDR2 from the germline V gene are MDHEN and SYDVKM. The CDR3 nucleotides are TGTGCCAGCAGCTCCCTGGGGCAGGACTCCTATGGCTACACCTTC. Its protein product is CASSSLGQDSYGYTF.

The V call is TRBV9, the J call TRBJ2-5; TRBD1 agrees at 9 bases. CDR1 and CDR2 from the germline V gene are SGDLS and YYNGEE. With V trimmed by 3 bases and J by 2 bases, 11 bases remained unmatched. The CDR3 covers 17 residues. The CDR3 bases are TGTGCCAGCAGCGCCGCGGGACAGGGACAGGTACAAGAGACCCAGTACTTC. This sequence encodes CASSAAGQGQVQETQYF.

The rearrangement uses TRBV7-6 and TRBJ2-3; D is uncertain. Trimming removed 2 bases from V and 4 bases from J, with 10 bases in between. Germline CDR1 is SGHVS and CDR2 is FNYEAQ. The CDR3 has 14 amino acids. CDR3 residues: CASSLMTPPDTQYF. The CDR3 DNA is TGTGCCAGCAGCTTAATGACACCCCCAGATACGCAGTATTTT.

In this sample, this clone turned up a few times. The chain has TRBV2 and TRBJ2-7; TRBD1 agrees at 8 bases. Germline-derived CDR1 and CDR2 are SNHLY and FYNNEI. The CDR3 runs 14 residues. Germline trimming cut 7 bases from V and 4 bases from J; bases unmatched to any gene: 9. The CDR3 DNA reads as TGTGCCAGCACAGATGGACAGGGCACGTACGAGCAGTACTTC. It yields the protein CASTDGQGTYEQYF.

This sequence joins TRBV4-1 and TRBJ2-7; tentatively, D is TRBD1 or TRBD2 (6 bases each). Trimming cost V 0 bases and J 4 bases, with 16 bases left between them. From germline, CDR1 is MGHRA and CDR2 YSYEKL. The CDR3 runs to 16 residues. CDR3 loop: CASSQDGTLARYEQYF. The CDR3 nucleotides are TGCGCCAGCAGCCAAGACGGGACACTAGCCCGGTACGAGCAGTACTTC.

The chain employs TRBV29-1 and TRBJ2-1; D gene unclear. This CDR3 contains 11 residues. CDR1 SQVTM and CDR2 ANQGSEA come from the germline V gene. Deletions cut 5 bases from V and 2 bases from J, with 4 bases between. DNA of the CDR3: TGCAGCGTTAAGCCCTACAATGAGCAGTTCTTC. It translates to CSVKPYNEQFF.

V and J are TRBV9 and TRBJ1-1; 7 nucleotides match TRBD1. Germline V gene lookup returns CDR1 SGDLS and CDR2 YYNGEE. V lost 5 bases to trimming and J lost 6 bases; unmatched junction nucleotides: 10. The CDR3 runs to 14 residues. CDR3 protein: CASRVTEGAAEAFF. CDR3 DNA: TGTGCCAGCAGGGTGACGGAGGGGGCGGCTGAAGCTTTCTTT.

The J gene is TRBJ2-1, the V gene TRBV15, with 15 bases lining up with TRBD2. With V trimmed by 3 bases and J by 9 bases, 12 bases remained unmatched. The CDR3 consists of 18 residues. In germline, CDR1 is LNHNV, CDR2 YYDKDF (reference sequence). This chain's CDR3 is CATSSHRTSGRAIPEQFF. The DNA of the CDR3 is TGTGCCACCAGCAGCCATAGGACTAGCGGGAGGGCCATTCCTGAGCAGTTCTTC.

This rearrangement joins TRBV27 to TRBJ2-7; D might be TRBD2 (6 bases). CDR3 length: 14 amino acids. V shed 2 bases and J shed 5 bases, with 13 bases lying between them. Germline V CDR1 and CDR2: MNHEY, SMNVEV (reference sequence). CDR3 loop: CASSLRGTLHEQYF. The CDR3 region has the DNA TGTGCCAGCAGTTTACGGGGGACCCTCCACGAGCAGTACTTC.

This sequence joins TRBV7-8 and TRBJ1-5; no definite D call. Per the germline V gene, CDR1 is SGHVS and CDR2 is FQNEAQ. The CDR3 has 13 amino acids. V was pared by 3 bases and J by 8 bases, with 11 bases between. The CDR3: CASSLRVPEPQHF. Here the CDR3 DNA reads TGTGCCAGCAGCTTGAGGGTACCAGAGCCCCAGCATTTT.

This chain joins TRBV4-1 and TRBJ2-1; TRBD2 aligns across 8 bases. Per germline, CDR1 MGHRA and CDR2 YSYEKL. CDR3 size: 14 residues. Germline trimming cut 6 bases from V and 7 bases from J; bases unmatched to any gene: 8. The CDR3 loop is CASRREVAANEQFF. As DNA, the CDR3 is TGCGCCAGCAGGCGGGAGGTAGCGGCAAATGAGCAGTTCTTC.

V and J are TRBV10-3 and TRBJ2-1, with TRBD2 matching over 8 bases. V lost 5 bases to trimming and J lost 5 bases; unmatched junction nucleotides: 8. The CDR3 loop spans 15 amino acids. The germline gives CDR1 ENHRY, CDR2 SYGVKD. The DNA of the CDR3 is TGTGCCATCAGTATGACTAGCGTGACCGACAATGAGCAGTTCTTC. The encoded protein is CAISMTSVTDNEQFF.

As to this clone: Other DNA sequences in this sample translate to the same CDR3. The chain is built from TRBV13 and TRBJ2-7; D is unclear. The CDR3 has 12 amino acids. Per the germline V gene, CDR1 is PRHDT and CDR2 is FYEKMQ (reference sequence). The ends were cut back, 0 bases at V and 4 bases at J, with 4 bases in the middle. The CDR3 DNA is TGTGCCAGCAGCTTAGGCATTTACGAGCAGTACTTC. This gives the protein CASSLGIYEQYF.

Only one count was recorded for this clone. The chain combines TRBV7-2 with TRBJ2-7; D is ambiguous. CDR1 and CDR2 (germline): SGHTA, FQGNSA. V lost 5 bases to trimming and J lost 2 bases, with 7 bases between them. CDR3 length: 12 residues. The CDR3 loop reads CASSPSTYEQYF. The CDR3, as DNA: TGTGCCAGCAGCCCTTCGACCTACGAGCAGTACTTC.

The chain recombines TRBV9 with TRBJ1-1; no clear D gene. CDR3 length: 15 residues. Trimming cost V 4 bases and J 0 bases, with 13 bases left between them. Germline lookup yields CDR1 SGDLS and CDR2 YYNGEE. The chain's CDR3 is CASSPLLGMNTEAFF. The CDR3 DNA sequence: TGTGCCAGCAGCCCCCTTCTGGGAATGAACACTGAAGCTTTCTTT.

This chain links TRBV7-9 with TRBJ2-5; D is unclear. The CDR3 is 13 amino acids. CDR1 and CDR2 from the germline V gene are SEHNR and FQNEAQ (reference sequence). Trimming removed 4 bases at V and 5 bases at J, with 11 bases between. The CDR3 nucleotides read TGTGCCAGCAGCTCATACTTCGGCGAGACCCAGTACTTC. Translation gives CASSSYFGETQYF. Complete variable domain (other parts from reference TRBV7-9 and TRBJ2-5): DTGVSQNPRHKITKRGQNVTFRCDPISEHNRLYWYRQTLGQGPEFLTYFQNEAQLEKSRLLSDRFSAERPKGSFSTLEIQRTEQGDSAMYLCASSSYFGETQYFGPGTRLLVL.

The CDR3 DNA sequence: TGTGCCTGGAGTCTGTCACAGGGCGCCTATGGCTACACCTTC. Its translation is CAWSLSQGAYGYTF. This rearrangement joins TRBV30 to TRBJ1-2; D is possibly TRBD1 (6 bases). V lost 2 bases to trimming and J lost 4 bases, with 14 bases between them. Germline assignment: CDR1 GTSNPN and CDR2 SVGIG (reference sequence). This CDR3 spans 14 amino acids.

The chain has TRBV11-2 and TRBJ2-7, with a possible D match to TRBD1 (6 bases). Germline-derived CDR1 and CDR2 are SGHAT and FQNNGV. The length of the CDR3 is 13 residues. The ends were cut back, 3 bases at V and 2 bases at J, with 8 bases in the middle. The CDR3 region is CASSFGQTYEQYF. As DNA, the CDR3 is TGTGCCAGCAGCTTCGGACAGACCTACGAGCAGTACTTC. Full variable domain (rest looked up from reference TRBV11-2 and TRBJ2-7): EAGVAQSPRYKIIEKRQSVAFWCNPISGHATLYWYQQILGQGPKLLIQFQNNGVVDDSQLPKDRFSAERLKGVDSTLKIQPAKLEDSAVYLCASSFGQTYEQYFGPGTRLTVT.

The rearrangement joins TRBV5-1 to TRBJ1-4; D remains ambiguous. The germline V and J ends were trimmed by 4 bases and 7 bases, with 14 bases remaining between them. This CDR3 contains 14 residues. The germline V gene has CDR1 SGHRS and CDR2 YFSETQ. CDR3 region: CASSADGRGEKLFF. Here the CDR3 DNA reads TGCGCCAGCAGCGCAGACGGGCGGGGTGAAAAACTGTTTTTT.